This record covers a single TCR beta chain. These data belong to a study of blood T cell repertoires in COVID-19. The CDR3 has 16 residues. Germline-derived CDR1 and CDR2 are MNHEY and SVGEGT. Trimming cost V 0 bases and J 6 bases, with 15 bases left between them. Authors' methods: Reference gene primer amplification gave estimated nucleated cell counts. Using immunoSEQ multiplex PCR, the repertoire was profiled, and TCRdb retains in-frame clones only, with some absent. V, J and clone size derive from that table, while D and trimming were established from the DNA sequence. The repertoire holds over 15,000 clones, with about 83% as singletons.

The chain employs TRBV6-2 or TRBV6-3 and TRBJ2-4; no reliable D call. The sequence was collected from a human donor in a cohort sampled during active COVID-19. Sequenced input: peripheral blood. The CDR3 nucleotides read TGTGCCAGCAGTTACTCGTCTGGCTCAGGCCTAAACATTCAGTACTTC. Protein: CASSYSSGSGLNIQYF.